These T cell receptor beta chains were read from a single sample in a study of T cell responses to AZD1222 COVID-19 vaccine. TCRdb keeps only in-frame clones here, not all; method: immunoSEQ multiplex PCR. There are over 110,000 clones in the sample; roughly nine tenths occur only once, and about 1.5% lies in the top ten. Sequenced here: peripheral blood, sampled on day 0 of AZD1222 vaccination. All receptors derive from an adult in good health. Both conserved end residues are part of each CDR3. Fields, in order: J gene, clone size, D gene, V gene, CDR3 DNA, CDR3 protein. A D gene is named only where the DNA matches it firmly. Rows give clone size only sometimes, using once, few, many, or a class for an expanded clone.

j_gene: TRBJ1-1
abundance: NA
d_gene: TRBD1
v_gene: TRBV5-5
CDR3nt: TGTGCCAGCAGCCGGGACAGCACGAACACTGAAGCTTTCTTT
CDR3aa: CASSRDSTNTEAFF

j_gene: TRBJ1-1
abundance: NA
d_gene: NA
v_gene: TRBV28
CDR3nt: TGTGCCAGCAGTAGGGCGAGCACTGAAGCTTTCTTT
CDR3aa: CASSRASTEAFF

j_gene: TRBJ2-3
abundance: NA
d_gene: NA
v_gene: TRBV10-2
CDR3nt: TGCGCCAGCACAGGGGGCACAGATACGCAGTATTTT
CDR3aa: CASTGGTDTQYF

j_gene: TRBJ2-1
abundance: NA
d_gene: NA
v_gene: TRBV28
CDR3nt: TGTGCCAGCAGTGAGGGTAATGAGCAGTTCTTC
CDR3aa: CASSEGNEQFF

j_gene: TRBJ2-3
abundance: NA
d_gene: NA
v_gene: TRBV19
CDR3nt: TGTGCCAGTAACTACGGGACGGTCAAAGATACGCAGTATTTT
CDR3aa: CASNYGTVKDTQYF

j_gene: TRBJ2-3
abundance: NA
d_gene: TRBD1
v_gene: TRBV7-2
CDR3nt: TGTGCCAGCAGCTTAGGGGGGACAGTTTTCACAGATACGCAGTATTTT
CDR3aa: CASSLGGTVFTDTQYF

j_gene: TRBJ2-7
abundance: once
d_gene: TRBD1
v_gene: TRBV7-8
CDR3nt: TGTGCCAGCAGCTTAGGGACAGGGTTAACCTACGAGCAGTACTTC
CDR3aa: CASSLGTGLTYEQYF

j_gene: TRBJ2-3
abundance: NA
d_gene: NA
v_gene: TRBV3-1/TRBV3-2
CDR3nt: TGTGCCAGCAGCCAAACGTGGCAAAGCACAGATACGCAGTATTTT
CDR3aa: CASSQTWQSTDTQYF

j_gene: TRBJ2-7
abundance: once
d_gene: NA
v_gene: TRBV12-3/TRBV12-4
CDR3nt: TGTGCCAGCCTCGGGGGTCACGAGCAGTACTTC
CDR3aa: CASLGGHEQYF

j_gene: TRBJ1-2
abundance: NA
d_gene: NA
v_gene: TRBV30
CDR3nt: TGTGCCTGGAGAGGGGTGGGAACCCTTCATGGCTACACCTTC
CDR3aa: CAWRGVGTLHGYTF

j_gene: TRBJ2-3
abundance: NA
d_gene: TRBD2
v_gene: TRBV7-2
CDR3nt: TGTGCCAGCAGCCCCATAGCGGGAGTTAGAGATACGCAGTATTTT
CDR3aa: CASSPIAGVRDTQYF

j_gene: TRBJ2-1
abundance: NA
d_gene: TRBD2
v_gene: TRBV6-4
CDR3nt: TGTGCCAGCAGTGATTTCGGCGGGGGTAGCCTCAATGAGCAGTTCTTC
CDR3aa: CASSDFGGGSLNEQFF

j_gene: TRBJ2-5
abundance: NA
d_gene: NA
v_gene: TRBV23-1
CDR3nt: TGCGCCAGCAGTCAATCGGCGCAGGATCGGGAGACCCAGTACTTC
CDR3aa: CASSQSAQDRETQYF

j_gene: TRBJ2-3
abundance: few
d_gene: NA
v_gene: TRBV9
CDR3nt: TGTGCCAGCAGCGCGGCGGTTGGGCTCACAGATACGCAGTATTTT
CDR3aa: CASSAAVGLTDTQYF

j_gene: TRBJ1-1
abundance: NA
d_gene: NA
v_gene: TRBV2
CDR3nt: TGTGCCAGCATGGCAGTCATGAACACTGAAGCTTTCTTT
CDR3aa: CASMAVMNTEAFF

j_gene: TRBJ1-4
abundance: NA
d_gene: TRBD1
v_gene: TRBV19
CDR3nt: TGTGCCAGTACCCCTCCGGGACAGCCTAATGAAAAACTGTTTTTT
CDR3aa: CASTPPGQPNEKLFF

j_gene: TRBJ1-3
abundance: once
d_gene: NA
v_gene: TRBV2
CDR3nt: TGTGCCAGCAGACCGCAGCACTTCTCTGGAAACACCATATATTTT
CDR3aa: CASRPQHFSGNTIYF

j_gene: TRBJ2-5
abundance: NA
d_gene: NA
v_gene: TRBV28
CDR3nt: TGTGCCACCTCAGGGCCTAATAAAGAGACCCAGTACTTC
CDR3aa: CATSGPNKETQYF

j_gene: TRBJ2-7
abundance: NA
d_gene: NA
v_gene: TRBV12-5
CDR3nt: TGTGCTAGTGGTTTGGTACGAGGGAGTTCCTACGAGCAGTACTTC
CDR3aa: CASGLVRGSSYEQYF

j_gene: TRBJ1-1
abundance: NA
d_gene: TRBD1
v_gene: TRBV5-8
CDR3nt: TGTGCCAGCAGCTTGGGCCGGGACAGGGGGCGTCAGAACACTGAAGCTTTCTTT
CDR3aa: CASSLGRDRGRQNTEAFF

j_gene: TRBJ1-4
abundance: NA
d_gene: TRBD1
v_gene: TRBV28
CDR3nt: TGTGCCATAGGACAGGGAGGGCATGAAAAACTGTTTTTT
CDR3aa: CAIGQGGHEKLFF

j_gene: TRBJ1-2
abundance: NA
d_gene: TRBD1
v_gene: TRBV7-2
CDR3nt: TGTGCCAGCAGCCCTCGTCCCGGGACAGGGGCTGGCTACACCTTC
CDR3aa: CASSPRPGTGAGYTF

j_gene: TRBJ2-5
abundance: NA
d_gene: NA
v_gene: TRBV11-2
CDR3nt: TGTGCCAGCAGCTTCCGCTGGGGGCCCGGGGAGACCCAGTACTTC
CDR3aa: CASSFRWGPGETQYF

j_gene: TRBJ1-2
abundance: NA
d_gene: NA
v_gene: TRBV19
CDR3nt: TGTGCCAGCCGCCCCCAGGGGTATGGCTACACCTTC
CDR3aa: CASRPQGYGYTF

j_gene: TRBJ1-2
abundance: NA
d_gene: NA
v_gene: TRBV12-3/TRBV12-4
CDR3nt: TGTGCCAGCACAGAATCTGGGGACTATGGCTACACCTTC
CDR3aa: CASTESGDYGYTF

j_gene: TRBJ2-3
abundance: NA
d_gene: TRBD2
v_gene: TRBV19
CDR3nt: TGTGCCAGTATCCACCCCCCGGGACTAGATAGCACAGATACGCAGTATTTT
CDR3aa: CASIHPPGLDSTDTQYF

j_gene: TRBJ1-5
abundance: NA
d_gene: NA
v_gene: TRBV10-3
CDR3nt: TGTGCCATCAGTGAGATATCAGGGGCCAGCAATCAGCCCCAGCATTTT
CDR3aa: CAISEISGASNQPQHF

j_gene: TRBJ1-1
abundance: NA
d_gene: NA
v_gene: TRBV7-3
CDR3nt: TGTGCCAGCAGCTCCACCGGGAACACTGAAGCTTTCTTT
CDR3aa: CASSSTGNTEAFF

j_gene: TRBJ1-1
abundance: NA
d_gene: NA
v_gene: TRBV2
CDR3nt: TGTGCCAGCAGTGTAGGAACAAACTTGAACACTGAAGCTTTCTTT
CDR3aa: CASSVGTNLNTEAFF

j_gene: TRBJ2-6
abundance: NA
d_gene: NA
v_gene: TRBV9
CDR3nt: TGTGCCAGCAGCGTAGATTCCTTTAGCTCTGGGGCCAACGTCCTGACTTTC
CDR3aa: CASSVDSFSSGANVLTF

j_gene: TRBJ1-4
abundance: NA
d_gene: TRBD1
v_gene: TRBV28
CDR3nt: TGTGCCAGCAGTTTGCCCGGGACAGCTAATGAAAAACTGTTTTTT
CDR3aa: CASSLPGTANEKLFF

j_gene: TRBJ2-7
abundance: NA
d_gene: NA
v_gene: TRBV30
CDR3nt: TGTGCCTGGAGTGCGACGGGATACGAGCAGTACTTC
CDR3aa: CAWSATGYEQYF

j_gene: TRBJ2-1
abundance: NA
d_gene: TRBD1
v_gene: TRBV7-3
CDR3nt: TGTGCCAGCAGCTTAAGGGGGAATACAGGGGGACAGTTCTTC
CDR3aa: CASSLRGNTGGQFF

j_gene: TRBJ1-6
abundance: NA
d_gene: NA
v_gene: TRBV2
CDR3nt: TGTGCCAGCAGCTTATTTGGATCGGGCGATAATTCACCCCTCCACTTT
CDR3aa: CASSLFGSGDNSPLHF

j_gene: TRBJ1-1
abundance: once
d_gene: NA
v_gene: TRBV19
CDR3nt: TGTGCCAGTAGCCCAGGGAGAGGGACTGAAGCTTTCTTT
CDR3aa: CASSPGRGTEAFF

j_gene: TRBJ1-5
abundance: NA
d_gene: NA
v_gene: TRBV18
CDR3nt: TGTGCCAGCTCCCCCACAACCTATCAGCCCCAGCATTTT
CDR3aa: CASSPTTYQPQHF

j_gene: TRBJ1-2
abundance: NA
d_gene: NA
v_gene: TRBV2
CDR3nt: TGTGCCAGCAGTCCGGTTGACGGCTATGGCTACACCTTC
CDR3aa: CASSPVDGYGYTF

j_gene: TRBJ2-4
abundance: once
d_gene: NA
v_gene: TRBV2
CDR3nt: TGTGCCAGCAGTGAAGCAAACATTCAGTACTTC
CDR3aa: CASSEANIQYF

j_gene: TRBJ1-4
abundance: NA
d_gene: NA
v_gene: TRBV14
CDR3nt: TGTGCCAGCAGCCGCCCCCGGGGGAGAGTGAATGAAAAACTGTTTTTT
CDR3aa: CASSRPRGRVNEKLFF

j_gene: TRBJ2-2
abundance: NA
d_gene: TRBD1
v_gene: TRBV5-1
CDR3nt: TGCGCCAGCAGCCAGGCCGGGACAGGGGGAACCGGGGAGCTGTTTTTT
CDR3aa: CASSQAGTGGTGELFF

j_gene: TRBJ2-6
abundance: NA
d_gene: TRBD1
v_gene: TRBV19
CDR3nt: TGTGCCTCACGGGACAGGGGCTCTGGGGCCAACGTCCTGACTTTC
CDR3aa: CASRDRGSGANVLTF

j_gene: TRBJ1-3
abundance: few
d_gene: NA
v_gene: TRBV7-2
CDR3nt: TGTGCCAGCAGCTTAATACTTCGGGGAGTCTCTGGAAACACCATATATTTT
CDR3aa: CASSLILRGVSGNTIYF

j_gene: TRBJ2-3
abundance: NA
d_gene: NA
v_gene: TRBV9
CDR3nt: TGTGCCAGCAGCGTAGGGGTAGCGGCGCCTACAGATACGCAGTATTTT
CDR3aa: CASSVGVAAPTDTQYF

j_gene: TRBJ1-5
abundance: NA
d_gene: TRBD1
v_gene: TRBV12-3/TRBV12-4
CDR3nt: TGTGCCAGCAGTCCCGGACAGGGAGAACATTTT
CDR3aa: CASSPGQGEHF

j_gene: TRBJ1-5
abundance: NA
d_gene: TRBD1
v_gene: TRBV18
CDR3nt: TGTGCCAGCTCACCAAGACAGGGAGGGGAGCCCCAGCATTTT
CDR3aa: CASSPRQGGEPQHF

j_gene: TRBJ2-5
abundance: NA
d_gene: TRBD1
v_gene: TRBV7-9
CDR3nt: TGTGCCAGCAGCTCCCTACAGGGGGCCGGAGAGACCCAGTACTTC
CDR3aa: CASSSLQGAGETQYF